Listed here are 27 T cell receptor beta chains from one sample, sequenced in a study of T cell clones after liver transplantation. Some clones are missing from TCRdb's copy, which holds only in-frame ones; the method was immunoSEQ multiplex PCR. The sample includes about 78,000 clones, over 70% of them seen just once. Sequences were derived from CD4+ T cells from blood, sampled before liver transplant. All receptors derive from a human donor who received a liver transplant.

This rearrangement joins TRBV29-1 to TRBJ2-5; 8 bases agree with TRBD2. Germline V gene sequence: CDR1 SQVTM, CDR2 ANQGSEA. Unmatched junction bases numbered 8, after V lost 3 bases and J lost 5 bases. The CDR3 sequence is 14 residues long. Here the CDR3 DNA reads TGCAGCGTTGATACTAGCGGTCTCGGGGAGACCCAGTACTTC. Its translation is CSVDTSGLGETQYF.

V is TRBV30 and J is TRBJ1-2, with D possibly matching TRBD1 (5 bases). The CDR3 length is 13 residues. Germline V gene data show CDR1 as GTSNPN and CDR2 as SVGIG (reference sequence). Trimming took 1 base from V and 3 from J, leaving 9 bases between them. The CDR3 DNA reads TGTGCCTGGAGTGGGGACGGCTACTATGGCTACACCTTC. Its protein product is CAWSGDGYYGYTF.

The chain joins TRBV28 to TRBJ1-1, with D unclear. Looked up from germline, CDR1 is MDHEN and CDR2 is SYDVKM. The length of the CDR3 is 14 residues. V lost 2 bases to trimming and J lost 8 bases, with 15 bases between them. CDR3 residues: CASSLVPVSLEAFF. The CDR3 DNA reads TGTGCCAGCAGTTTAGTACCGGTAAGCTTAGAAGCTTTCTTT.

The rearrangement links TRBV30 to TRBJ2-1; maybe TRBD2 (5 bases). CDR1 and CDR2 from the germline V gene are GTSNPN and SVGIG (reference sequence). The CDR3 extends over 13 amino acids. For the CDR3, the DNA is TGTGCATGGGAGCTGGACTCCTACAATGAGCAGTTCTTC. This gives the protein CAWELDSYNEQFF.

The sample holds a few counts of this clone. The rearrangement links TRBV5-1 to TRBJ2-7, with TRBD1 matching 9 bases. Germline V gene data show CDR1 as SGHRS and CDR2 as YFSETQ. The V gene end was trimmed by 3 bases and the J gene end by 5 bases; junction bases not matched to a gene: 9. The CDR3 runs 15 residues. In nucleotides, the CDR3 is TGCGCCAGCAGCTCCTCCGGGACAGGGATTAACGAGCAGTACTTC. Amino acid sequence: CASSSSGTGINEQYF.

This clone was observed a handful of times. The chain has TRBV5-4 and TRBJ2-2; D gene unclear. Germline assignment: CDR1 SGHNT and CDR2 YYREEE (reference sequence). The CDR3 sequence is 15 residues long. V dropped 0 bases and J dropped 3 bases, with 9 bases sitting between them. Written as DNA, the CDR3 is TGTGCCAGCAGCTTGGAACAGCCTCACACCGGGGAGCTGTTTTTT. Amino acids: CASSLEQPHTGELFF. Full variable domain (outside the CDR3, taken from reference TRBV5-4 and TRBJ2-2): ETGVTQSPTHLIKTRGQQVTLRCSSQSGHNTVSWYQQALGQGPQFIFQYYREEENGRGNFPPRFSGLQFPNYSSELNVNALELDDSALYLCASSLEQPHTGELFFGEGSRLTVL.

The chain links TRBV2 to TRBJ1-5, with D perhaps TRBD1 (5 bases). Per germline, CDR1 SNHLY and CDR2 FYNNEI. This CDR3 spans 15 amino acids. Trimming removed 3 bases at V and 1 base at J, with 10 bases between. CDR3 protein: CASSDPRASNQPQHF. CDR3 in DNA: TGTGCCAGCAGTGACCCCAGGGCCAGCAATCAGCCCCAGCATTTT.

The chain links TRBV27 to TRBJ1-4; perhaps TRBD1 as D (5 bases). The germline V and J ends were trimmed by 3 bases and 10 bases, with 15 bases remaining between them. CDR3 length: 14 residues. From germline, CDR1 is MNHEY and CDR2 SMNVEV (reference sequence). In DNA form, the CDR3 reads TGTGCCAGCAGTTTTTGGGGCACCGAGGGAAAACTGTTTTTT. This sequence encodes CASSFWGTEGKLFF. Supplemented by reference TRBV27 and TRBJ1-4, the full variable domain reads EAQVTQNPRYLITVTGKKLTVTCSQNMNHEYMSWYRQDPGLGLRQIYYSMNVEVTDKGDVPEGYKVSRKEKRNFPLILESPSPNQTSLYFCASSFWGTEGKLFFGSGTQLSVL.

The rearrangement uses TRBV19 and TRBJ1-4; possibly TRBD1 for D (6 bases). Germline CDR1 reads LNHDA; CDR2 reads SQIVND (reference sequence). V lost 7 bases and J lost 4, with 22 bases in between. CDR3 length: 17 amino acids. CDR3 coding DNA: TGTGCCAGTAACTCCCCTTTGTGGGGGCGGAATAATGAAAAACTGTTTTTT. This translates into CASNSPLWGRNNEKLFF.

V and J are TRBV2 and TRBJ2-6; no clear D. The V gene's germline CDR1 is SNHLY and CDR2 FYNNEI. Trimming stripped 8 bases from V and 2 bases from J, with 16 bases between. The length of the CDR3 is 16 residues. CDR3 amino acids: CASQLNRGAGANVLTF. DNA for the CDR3: TGTGCCAGCCAACTAAACCGTGGGGCTGGGGCCAACGTCCTGACTTTC.

This chain connects TRBV5-1 to TRBJ2-1, with TRBD2 matching over 12 bases. The V and J ends lost 0 bases and 2 bases, in that order; junction bases with no gene match: 0. There are 16 residues in the CDR3. Germline V lookup: CDR1 SGHRS, CDR2 YFSETQ. DNA for the CDR3: TGCGCCAGCAGCTTGGCTAGCGGGAGGGCCTACAATGAGCAGTTCTTC. This gives the protein CASSLASGRAYNEQFF.

The CDR3 spells CASSISGTGGTQYF. CDR3 nucleotides: TGTGCCAGCAGCATCTCCGGGACGGGGGGGACCCAGTACTTC. V usage is TRBV7-3 and J usage is TRBJ2-5; 7 nucleotides line up with TRBD2. Trimming removed 5 bases from V and 7 bases from J; junction bases left unmatched: 10. From germline, CDR1 is SGHTA and CDR2 FQGTGA. This CDR3 region has 14 residues.

This chain joins TRBV11-1 and TRBJ2-1; D is perhaps TRBD2 (6 bases). Germline V CDR1 and CDR2: SGHAT, FQDESV (reference sequence). The V end was cut by 1 base, the J end by 8 bases, with 15 bases between. The CDR3 spans 15 residues. In DNA form, the CDR3 reads TGTGCCAGCAGCTTAGAGGCGGGAATGGGGTATGAGCAGTTCTTC. Its translation is CASSLEAGMGYEQFF.

The chain combines TRBV5-1 with TRBJ1-5; no reliable D call. Germline CDR1 SGHRS, CDR2 YFSETQ. The CDR3 has 14 residues. Deletions cut 2 bases from V and 3 bases from J, with 9 bases between. CDR3 protein: CASSFDGYNQPQHF. The CDR3, as DNA: TGCGCCAGCAGCTTCGACGGTTACAATCAGCCCCAGCATTTT. Full variable domain (missing parts from reference TRBV5-1 and TRBJ1-5): KAGVTQTPRYLIKTRGQQVTLSCSPISGHRSVSWYQQTPGQGLQFLFEYFSETQRNKGNFPGRFSGRQFSNSRSEMNVSTLELGDSALYLCASSFDGYNQPQHFGDGTRLSIL.

V and J are TRBV10-3 and TRBJ2-7; weak D call: TRBD2 (6 bases). Deletions cut 8 bases from V and 0 bases from J, with 11 bases between. The CDR3 is 13 amino acids. The germline CDR1 and CDR2 sequences are ENHRY and SYGVKD. CDR3 nucleotides: TGTGCCATCCGGGGGTGGTCCTCCTACGAGCAGTACTTC. Amino acid sequence: CAIRGWSSYEQYF.

The V gene is TRBV10-1, the J gene TRBJ1-1; maybe TRBD1 (5 bases). Trimming shortened V by 5 bases and J by 1 base, and 8 bases separated the two germline ends. CDR3 length: 13 residues. CDR1 is WNHNN and CDR2 is SYGVQD in the germline V gene (reference sequence). CDR3 protein: CASSKQENTEAFF. The CDR3 DNA is TGCGCCAGCAGTAAACAGGAGAACACTGAAGCTTTCTTT.

The rearrangement uses TRBV5-4 and TRBJ2-3, with D unclear. V gave up 0 bases and J gave up 5 bases, with 7 bases separating them. The CDR3 runs to 13 residues. The germline gives CDR1 SGHNT, CDR2 YYREEE (reference sequence). CDR3 bases: TGTGCCAGCAGCTTGGCTTCCAAAGATACGCAGTATTTT. Translated, it gives CASSLASKDTQYF.

The chain has TRBV28 and TRBJ1-5, with TRBD1 as a possible D gene (6 bases). V was shortened by 5 bases and J by 0 bases, with 17 bases between the two germline ends. CDR1 is MDHEN, CDR2 SYDVKM, per germline. The CDR3 covers 17 residues. The CDR3 DNA reads as TGTGCCAGCAGTGCATACAGGGAGTGGGGTAGCAATCAGCCCCAGCATTTT. Protein: CASSAYREWGSNQPQHF.

The chain has TRBV10-2 and TRBJ1-1; maybe TRBD1 (6 bases). Looked up from germline, CDR1 is WSHSY and CDR2 is SAAADI. Trimming left V 7 bases short and J 0 bases short, with 18 bases between. This CDR3 comprises 16 residues. The CDR3 bases are TGCGCCAGCAACCCGAGGAAGACAGGCTTGAACACTGAAGCTTTCTTT. Its protein is CASNPRKTGLNTEAFF.

The rearrangement joins TRBV7-2 to TRBJ2-7; 9 bases line up with TRBD2. Trimming removed 0 bases from V and 1 base from J; junction bases left unmatched: 4. Germline assignment: CDR1 SGHTA and CDR2 FQGNSA. The CDR3 length is 16 residues. This CDR3 is CASSLASTSGSYEQYF. The CDR3 DNA is TGTGCCAGCAGCTTAGCGTCAACTAGCGGGTCCTACGAGCAGTACTTC.

The chain has TRBV28 and TRBJ1-1; D not certain. This CDR3 region has 12 residues. CDR1 MDHEN and CDR2 SYDVKM come from the germline V gene. The ends were cut back, 7 bases at V and 0 bases at J, with 6 bases in the middle. Written as DNA, the CDR3 is TGTGCCAGCAATACGATGAACACTGAAGCTTTCTTT. Protein: CASNTMNTEAFF.

This clone was found once. The genes are TRBV7-2 and TRBJ2-7; TRBD1 or TRBD2 may be the D gene (5 bases each). The ends were cut back, 1 base at V and 7 bases at J, with 11 bases in the middle. This CDR3 is 13 amino acids long. Germline CDR1 SGHTA, CDR2 FQGNSA. The CDR3 reads CASSLVGGWEQYF. The CDR3, as DNA: TGTGCCAGCAGCTTAGTTGGGGGTTGGGAGCAGTACTTC.

This chain connects TRBV7-2 to TRBJ1-3; 8 nucleotides match TRBD1. Germline trimming cut 4 bases from V and 0 bases from J; bases unmatched to any gene: 8. This CDR3 is built from 17 residues. Germline-derived CDR1 and CDR2 are SGHTA and FQGNSA. CDR3 sequence reads: CASSYRTGTSSGNTIYF. The CDR3 bases are TGTGCCAGCAGCTACCGGACAGGGACGAGCTCTGGAAACACCATATATTTT.

Worth noting for this clone: Other DNA sequences in this specimen translate into the identical CDR3. The chain carries TRBV7-9 and TRBJ1-4, with a weak D call TRBD1 (5 bases). V lost 1 base and J 4 bases, leaving 7 bases between the germline ends. This CDR3 contains 14 residues. Germline loops: CDR1 SEHNR, CDR2 FQNEAQ (reference sequence). This CDR3 reads CASSLGQGNEKLFF. In DNA, the CDR3 is TGTGCCAGCAGCTTAGGCCAGGGTAATGAAAAACTGTTTTTT.

There are a few counts of this clone. The chain links TRBV2 to TRBJ1-5; maybe TRBD1 (6 bases). From germline, CDR1 is SNHLY and CDR2 FYNNEI. V gave up 6 bases and J gave up 7 bases, with 16 bases separating them. The CDR3 totals 14 residues. The CDR3 region is CASSLQGGRQPQHF. CDR3 nucleotide sequence: TGTGCCAGCAGCCTACAGGGAGGCCGACAGCCCCAGCATTTT.

V usage is TRBV28 and J usage is TRBJ1-1; D is unclear. The CDR3 length is 13 residues. V was clipped by 3 bases and J by 3 bases, with 8 bases between them. Germline assignment: CDR1 MDHEN and CDR2 SYDVKM. CDR3 loop: CASSLQLDTEAFF. CDR3 in DNA: TGTGCCAGCAGTTTGCAGTTGGACACTGAAGCTTTCTTT.

V is TRBV4-1 and J is TRBJ2-1; TRBD1 aligns across 7 bases. The CDR3 length is 15 residues. Germline CDR1 reads MGHRA; CDR2 reads YSYEKL. V was clipped by 1 base and J by 9 bases; unmatched bases: 9. CDR3 residues: CASSQAEGQPGEQFF. The CDR3, as DNA: TGCGCCAGCAGCCAAGCTGAGGGACAGCCGGGTGAGCAGTTCTTC.